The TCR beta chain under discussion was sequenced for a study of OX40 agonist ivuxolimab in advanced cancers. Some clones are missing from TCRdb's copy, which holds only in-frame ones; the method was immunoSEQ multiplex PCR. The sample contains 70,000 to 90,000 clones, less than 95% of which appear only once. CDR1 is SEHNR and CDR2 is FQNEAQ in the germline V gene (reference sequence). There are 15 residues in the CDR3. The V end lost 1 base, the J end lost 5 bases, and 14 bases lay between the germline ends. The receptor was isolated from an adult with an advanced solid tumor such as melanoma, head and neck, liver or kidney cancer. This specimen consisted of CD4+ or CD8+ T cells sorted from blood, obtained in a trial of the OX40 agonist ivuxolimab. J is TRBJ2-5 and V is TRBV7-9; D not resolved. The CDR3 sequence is CASSLEGISGETQYF. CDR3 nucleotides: TGTGCCAGCAGCTTAGAAGGGATTTCTGGGGAGACCCAGTACTTC. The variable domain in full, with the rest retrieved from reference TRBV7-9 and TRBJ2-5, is DTGVSQNPRHKITKRGQNVTFRCDPISEHNRLYWYRQTLGQGPEFLTYFQNEAQLEKSRLLSDRFSAERPKGSFSTLEIQRTEQGDSAMYLCASSLEGISGETQYFGPGTRLLVL.